Sequencing of this TCR beta chain was carried out in a study of glioma-infiltrating T cells after dendritic cell vaccination. Across the whole study: Patients received three intradermal dendritic cell vaccine injections at biweekly intervals.

This clone was detected only once. The CDR3 contains 14 residues. CDR1 is SNHLY, CDR2 FYNNEI, per germline. Trimming removed 6 bases from V and 0 bases from J, with 6 bases in between. TCRdb's table, derived via immunoSEQ multiplex PCR, lists solely in-frame clones and lacks some. The data hold nearly 85,000 clones, with roughly 90% observed a single time. This TCR derives from a human donor with glioblastoma. The rearrangement joins TRBV2 to TRBJ2-6; D call uncertain. Material: blood, obtained before dendritic cell vaccination. The CDR3 sequence: CASSPISGANVLTF. The CDR3 DNA follows: TGTGCCAGCAGCCCCATCTCTGGGGCCAACGTCCTGACTTTC. Full variable domain (remainder filled in from reference TRBV2 and TRBJ2-6): EPEVTQTPSHQVTQMGQEVILRCVPISNHLYFYWYRQILGQKVEFLVSFYNNEISEKSEIFDDQFSVERPDGSNFTLKIRSTKLEDSAMYFCASSPISGANVLTFGAGSRLTVL.